This T cell receptor beta chain emerged from a study of B cell selection in AIRE deficiency. The CDR3 covers 15 residues. The J segment lost 4 bases and the V segment lost 2 bases, leaving 6 bases of the junction unmatched. Germline loops: CDR1 SGHTS, CDR2 YDEGEE. Conventional CD4 T cells were sorted as CD4+CD127+ cells. TCRdb's copy holds only in-frame clones and misses some; the assay was immunoSEQ multiplex PCR. The data contain around 23,000 clones, around 95% of them singletons. With regard to this clone: Its antigen is unidentified.

General study findings and limits: In TCRBV usage, CDR3 length and diversity, patient Tconv and Treg cells matched healthy donors.

The source of this sequence is a human donor in good health. The sequenced sample consisted of CD4+CD127+ conventional T cells sorted from PBMCs. The chain is built from TRBV5-8 and TRBJ1-2; 9 nucleotides agree with TRBD1. In DNA form, the CDR3 reads TGTGCCAGCAGCTTAACAGGGGGCTTCGTCTATGGCTACACCTTC. Residues: CASSLTGGFVYGYTF.